This TCR beta chain was sequenced in a study of graft-versus-host responses after intestinal transplantation. Study-wide points: Allografts from individuals with graft-donor T cell macrochimerism displayed high graft-versus-host to host-versus-graft clonal ratios.

The assay was immunoSEQ multiplex PCR, and TCRdb's table has in-frame clones only and misses some. The sample includes approximately 75,000 clones, 90% seen only once; the top ten take 4%. Trimming took off 3 bases at V and 3 bases at J, with 16 bases between the two ends. CDR3 size: 16 residues. Germline V gene lookup returns CDR1 MNHEY and CDR2 SVGAGI. About this clone: The target antigen is unknown.

The clonotype originates from a human donor who was the organ donor for an intestinal transplant. The rearrangement uses TRBV6-5 and TRBJ2-3; D remains unclear. The sample here was unstimulated CD8+ T cells sorted from spleen or lymph node cells, taken before transplant. This chain's CDR3 is CASSYEPMGNTDTQYF. The CDR3 DNA reads as TGTGCCAGCAGTTATGAACCGATGGGCAATACAGATACGCAGTATTTT.